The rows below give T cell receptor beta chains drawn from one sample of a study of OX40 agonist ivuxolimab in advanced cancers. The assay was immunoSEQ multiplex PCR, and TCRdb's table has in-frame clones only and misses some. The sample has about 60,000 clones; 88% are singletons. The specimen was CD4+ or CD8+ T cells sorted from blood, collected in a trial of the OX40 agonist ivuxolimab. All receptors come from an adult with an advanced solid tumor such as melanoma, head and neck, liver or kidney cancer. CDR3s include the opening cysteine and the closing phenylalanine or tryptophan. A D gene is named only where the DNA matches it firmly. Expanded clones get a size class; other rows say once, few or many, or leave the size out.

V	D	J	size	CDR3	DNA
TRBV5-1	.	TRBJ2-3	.	CASSFRRIVARDHTPADTQYF	TGCGCCAGCAGCTTTCGTCGGATTGTGGCCCGGGACCATACCCCCGCAGATACGCAGTATTTT
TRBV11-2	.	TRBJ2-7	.	CASSLSTSSYEQYF	TGTGCCAGCAGCTTGTCCACATCCTCCTACGAGCAGTACTTC
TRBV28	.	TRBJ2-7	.	CASREGAYEQYF	TGTGCCAGCAGGGAGGGGGCCTACGAGCAGTACTTC
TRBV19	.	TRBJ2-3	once	CASSISGAGDTQYF	TGTGCCAGTAGTATAAGTGGGGCAGGTGATACGCAGTATTTT
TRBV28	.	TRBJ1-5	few	CASHDQPQHF	TGTGCCAGCCACGATCAGCCCCAGCATTTT
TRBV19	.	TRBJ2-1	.	CASSWGASSYNEQFF	TGTGCCAGTAGTTGGGGCGCCTCCTCCTACAATGAGCAGTTCTTC
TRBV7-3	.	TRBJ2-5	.	CASSLGQQETQYF	TGTGCCAGCAGCTTAGGACAGCAAGAGACCCAGTACTTC
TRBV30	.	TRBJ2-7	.	CAWRANSYEQYF	TGTGCCTGGAGGGCCAACTCCTACGAGCAGTACTTC
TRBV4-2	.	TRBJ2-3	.	CASSQVFGRDTQYF	TGTGCCAGCAGCCAAGTTTTTGGGCGGGATACGCAGTATTTT
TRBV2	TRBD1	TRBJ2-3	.	CASVFDRASPDTQYF	TGTGCCAGCGTCTTCGACAGGGCGTCACCAGATACGCAGTATTTT
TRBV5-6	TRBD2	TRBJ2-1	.	CASSLGLAGGDEQFF	TGTGCCAGCAGCTTGGGACTAGCGGGAGGGGATGAGCAGTTCTTC
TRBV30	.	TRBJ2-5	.	CACERGSGTQYF	TGTGCCTGCGAGAGGGGTTCGGGGACCCAGTACTTC
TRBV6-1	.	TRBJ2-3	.	CASSGTGFLGDTQYF	TGTGCCAGCAGCGGAACAGGATTTCTAGGGGATACGCAGTATTTT